This is a list of T cell receptor beta chains from one sample in a study of cytomegalovirus exposure and HLA in healthy donors. Method: immunoSEQ multiplex PCR; TCRdb's copy keeps in-frame clones and lacks some. The profile shows under 150,000 clones, under 90% of them singletons. Specimen: PBMCs. These receptors all stem from a male donor in good health and CMV-seronegative. Both conserved end residues are part of each CDR3. The order of the fields is J gene, D gene, clone size, V gene, CDR3 protein, CDR3 DNA. D genes are given only for firm matches. Some rows have no size entry. The others give once, few or many, or a class for an expanded clone.

>TRBJ2-3|-|-|TRBV7-6
CASSLTSDTQYF
TGTGCCAGCAGCTTGACATCAGATACGCAGTATTTT
>TRBJ2-2|-|-|TRBV21-1
CASSKKETRELFF
TGTGCCAGCAGCAAAAAGGAAACTAGGGAGCTGTTTTTT
>TRBJ2-1|-|few|TRBV27
CASSSATDYNEQFF
TGTGCCAGCAGTTCTGCGACAGATTACAATGAGCAGTTCTTC
>TRBJ2-1|TRBD2|-|TRBV7-8
CASSLGGSVPYNEQFF
TGTGCCAGCAGCTTAGGCGGGAGCGTCCCCTACAATGAGCAGTTCTTC
>TRBJ2-2|-|once|TRBV7-7
CTFRFAGHANTGELFF
TGTACCTTTCGTTTTGCCGGACACGCGAACACCGGGGAGCTGTTTTTT
>TRBJ2-3|TRBD2|-|TRBV4-2
CASSQTGLAFSTDTQYF
TGTGCCAGCAGCCAAACCGGACTAGCGTTTAGCACAGATACGCAGTATTTT
>TRBJ2-7|TRBD2|few|TRBV5-8
CASSLAQGLAIEQYF
TGTGCCAGCAGCTTGGCGCAGGGACTAGCGATCGAGCAGTACTTC
>TRBJ2-2|-|few|TRBV4-2
CASSQGGEGGTTGELFF
TGTGCCAGCAGCCAAGGGGGAGAGGGGGGGACCACCGGGGAGCTGTTTTTT
>TRBJ1-2|TRBD1|-|TRBV12-5
CASGLTGTDYGYTF
TGTGCTAGTGGTTTGACAGGGACAGACTATGGCTACACCTTC
>TRBJ1-5|TRBD1|-|TRBV30
CAWSLGQGGQPQHF
TGTGCCTGGAGTTTGGGACAGGGAGGCCAGCCCCAGCATTTT
>TRBJ2-1|-|-|TRBV27
CASRDSSSNEQFF
TGTGCCAGCAGGGATAGTTCTAGTAATGAGCAGTTCTTC
>TRBJ2-7|TRBD2|-|TRBV5-1
CASSFSGTSATYEQYF
TGCGCCAGCAGCTTTTCCGGGACTAGCGCAACCTACGAGCAGTACTTC
>TRBJ2-2|-|-|TRBV7-2
CASSLAFGTDTGELFF
TGTGCCAGCAGCTTAGCGTTCGGGACTGACACCGGGGAGCTGTTTTTT
>TRBJ2-5|TRBD1|-|TRBV5-1
CASSLLGTEETQYF
TGCGCCAGCAGCTTGCTTGGGACAGAAGAGACCCAGTACTTC
>TRBJ2-7|TRBD2|few|TRBV7-9
CSSSLSGTRAYEQYF
TGTTCCAGCAGCTTGTCCGGGACTAGGGCCTACGAGCAGTACTTC
>TRBJ2-3|-|-|TRBV27
CASSWSADTQYF
TGTGCCAGCAGTTGGAGCGCAGATACGCAGTATTTT
>TRBJ2-6|TRBD1|-|TRBV28
CASSLGTGARANVLTF
TGTGCCAGCAGTCTGGGGACAGGGGCGAGGGCCAACGTCCTGACTTTC
>TRBJ2-5|-|-|TRBV19
CASSIGGETQYF
TGTGCCAGTAGTATCGGGGGAGAGACCCAGTACTTC
>TRBJ2-1|TRBD2|-|TRBV29-1
CSVEATSGLSYNEQFF
TGCAGCGTTGAAGCCACTAGCGGGCTTTCCTACAATGAGCAGTTCTTC
>TRBJ2-1|-|once|TRBV4-3
CASSQDLATTYNEQFF
TGCGCCAGCAGCCAAGATTTAGCGACCACCTACAATGAGCAGTTCTTC
>TRBJ2-1|TRBD2|-|TRBV4-3
CASSRGLAGDTGNNEQFF
TGCGCCAGCAGCAGGGGACTAGCGGGAGACACGGGGAACAATGAGCAGTTCTTC
>TRBJ2-7|TRBD1|once|TRBV19
CASSLGQGISYEQYF
TGTGCCAGTAGTCTGGGACAGGGGATATCCTACGAGCAGTACTTC
>TRBJ2-4|TRBD2|-|TRBV19
CASRALGSGTKMNIQYF
TGTGCCAGTAGAGCCCTGGGTAGCGGGACTAAAATGAACATTCAGTACTTC
>TRBJ2-2|-|-|TRBV19
CASSIPRPLQTGELFF
TGTGCCAGTAGTATTCCACGCCCGTTGCAGACCGGGGAGCTGTTTTTT
>TRBJ2-3|-|-|TRBV12-5
CASGLGQGKDTQYF
TGTGCTAGTGGTTTGGGGCAGGGCAAAGATACGCAGTATTTT
>TRBJ2-5|TRBD1|-|TRBV5-6
CASSRNGQGQETQYF
TGTGCCAGCAGCCGGAATGGACAGGGGCAAGAGACCCAGTACTTC
>TRBJ2-5|TRBD1|few|TRBV9
CASSVDRGQETQYF
TGTGCCAGCAGCGTGGACAGGGGTCAAGAGACCCAGTACTTC
>TRBJ1-2|TRBD1|-|TRBV10-3
CAISDLRQGPTF
TGTGCCATCAGTGATTTAAGACAGGGACCCACCTTC
>TRBJ2-7|-|-|TRBV27
CASSFRGSAYEQYF
TGTGCCAGCAGTTTTCGGGGATCAGCCTACGAGCAGTACTTC
>TRBJ2-6|-|-|TRBV27
CASSPTGANVLTF
TGTGCCAGCAGTCCCACTGGGGCCAACGTCCTGACTTTC
>TRBJ2-7|TRBD2|-|TRBV6-1
CASSESRGSSYEQYF
TGTGCCAGCAGTGAATCCCGCGGGAGCTCCTACGAGCAGTACTTC